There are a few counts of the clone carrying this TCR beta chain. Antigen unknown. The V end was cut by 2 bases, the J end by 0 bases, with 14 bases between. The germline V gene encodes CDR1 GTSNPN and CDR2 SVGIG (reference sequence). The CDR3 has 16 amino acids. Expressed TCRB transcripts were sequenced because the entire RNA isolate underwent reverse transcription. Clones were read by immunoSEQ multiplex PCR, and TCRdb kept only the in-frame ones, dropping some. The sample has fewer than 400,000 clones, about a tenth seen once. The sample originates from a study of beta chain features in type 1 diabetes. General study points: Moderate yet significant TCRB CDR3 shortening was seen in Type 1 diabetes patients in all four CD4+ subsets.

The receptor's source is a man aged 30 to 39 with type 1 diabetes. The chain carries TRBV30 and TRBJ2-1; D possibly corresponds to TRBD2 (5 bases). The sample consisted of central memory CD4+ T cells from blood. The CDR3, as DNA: TGTGCCTGGAGTAGGTCGCTAGCCAGCTCCTACAATGAGCAGTTCTTC. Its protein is CAWSRSLASSYNEQFF.